This is a list of T cell receptor beta chains from one sample in a study of T cell repertoires in cytomegalovirus infection. Their antigen targets remain unknown. One entry per CDR3 protein results from TCRdb running MiXCR on the reads. The sample carries a few hundred thousand distinct CDR3 sequences, 22% recorded once. Material: cultured PBMCs, obtained from culture after CMV antigen stimulation. The source of these receptors is a human donor in good health (CMV status not recorded). Some clones in this sample may be carry-over from other donors' samples. Both conserved end residues are part of each CDR3. The D gene is left open where the match is weak. Size tells how often a clone was seen (once, few, many) or the class of an expanded clone, and some rows leave it out.

DNA: TGTGCCAGCAGTTACAGGGGGATCGACGAGAAGTACTTC
CDR3: CASSYRGIDEKYF
size: -
J: TRBJ2-7
V: TRBV6-8
D: -

DNA: TGTGCCAGCAGCTTTACGGACACTCACTATGGCTACACCTTC
CDR3: CASSFTDTHYGYTF
size: many
J: TRBJ1-2
V: TRBV7-2
D: -

DNA: TGTGCCAGCAGCTTAAGGGGACAGCGATACGAGCAGTACTTC
CDR3: CASSLRGQRYEQYF
size: -
J: TRBJ2-7
V: TRBV7-2
D: TRBD1

DNA: TGTGCCAGCAGTGAAGCGGGGGGTAGCAATCAGCCCCAGCATTTT
CDR3: CASSEAGGSNQPQHF
size: few
J: TRBJ1-5
V: TRBV6-1
D: -

DNA: TGTGCCAGCAGTTTAACCCTAGGGGGCTTCACAGATACGCAGTATTTT
CDR3: CASSLTLGGFTDTQYF
size: many
J: TRBJ2-3
V: TRBV12-3/TRBV12-4
D: TRBD1

DNA: TGCAGTGCTAGAGATGGGGGACAGCAAGAGACCCAGTACTTC
CDR3: CSARDGGQQETQYF
size: few
J: TRBJ2-5
V: TRBV20-1
D: TRBD1

DNA: TGTGCCAGCAGCCAAATACGGGCCGAGCAGTACTTC
CDR3: CASSQIRAEQYF
size: few
J: TRBJ2-7
V: TRBV7-9
D: -

DNA: TGTGCCAGCAGTCCCCCGGGGAGGGAGACCCAGTACTTC
CDR3: CASSPPGRETQYF
size: -
J: TRBJ2-5
V: TRBV28
D: -

DNA: TGTGCCAGCAGGGGGGCATTAAGCTCCTACAATGAGCAGTTCTTC
CDR3: CASRGALSSYNEQFF
size: many
J: TRBJ2-1
V: TRBV6-1
D: -

DNA: TGTGCCAGCAGCTTGTTACCCGGGGTTCGTATCTACGAGCAGTACTTC
CDR3: CASSLLPGVRIYEQYF
size: few
J: TRBJ2-7
V: TRBV5-6
D: -

DNA: TGCGCCAGCAGCCAATTATGGCCCGCAGGGGGTGCAGATACGCAGTATTTT
CDR3: CASSQLWPAGGADTQYF
size: -
J: TRBJ2-3
V: TRBV4-1
D: TRBD1

DNA: TGTGCCAGCAGCTTACTTCAGGGGCACACAGATACGCAGTATTTT
CDR3: CASSLLQGHTDTQYF
size: few
J: TRBJ2-3
V: TRBV7-9
D: -

DNA: TGTGCCAGCAGCTTAAAGGGACAGAGACTGAACACCGGGGAGCTGTTTTTT
CDR3: CASSLKGQRLNTGELFF
size: many
J: TRBJ2-2
V: TRBV11-2
D: TRBD1

DNA: TGTGCCAGCAGCGGAGAGGGGGGAAACACTGAAGCTTTCTTT
CDR3: CASSGEGGNTEAFF
size: many
J: TRBJ1-1
V: TRBV7-8
D: -

DNA: TGTGCCAGCATGACGGACAGGGCATACGAGCAGTTCTTC
CDR3: CASMTDRAYEQFF
size: -
J: TRBJ2-1
V: TRBV28
D: TRBD1

DNA: TGTGCCAGCAGAAAATCGGGCGGGAGAGGGGTGAATGAGCAGTTCTTC
CDR3: CASRKSGGRGVNEQFF
size: -
J: TRBJ2-1
V: TRBV28
D: TRBD2